This TCR beta chain was observed in a study of blood T cell repertoires in COVID-19. Across the whole study: Sites across the United States, Italy and Spain contributed samples from acute and convalescent COVID-19. PBMCs, B-cell-depleted T cells, or T cells were the source of the cDNA or gDNA that made up the material.

Measured with immunoSEQ multiplex PCR; TCRdb has only the in-frame clones, and not every one. The table includes about 220,000 clones, around 81% detected once. Germline V gives CDR1 SGHTA, CDR2 FQGNSA. V gave up 5 bases and J gave up 2 bases, with 11 bases separating them. The CDR3 loop spans 14 amino acids. This sequence originates from a woman aged 65 to 85 with acute or convalescent COVID-19. Sequencing was carried out using peripheral blood. The J gene is TRBJ2-3, the V gene TRBV7-2, with a weak D call TRBD1 (6 bases). The CDR3 protein is CASSLTGITDTQYF. DNA for the CDR3: TGTGCCAGCAGCCTGACAGGAATCACAGATACGCAGTATTTT.